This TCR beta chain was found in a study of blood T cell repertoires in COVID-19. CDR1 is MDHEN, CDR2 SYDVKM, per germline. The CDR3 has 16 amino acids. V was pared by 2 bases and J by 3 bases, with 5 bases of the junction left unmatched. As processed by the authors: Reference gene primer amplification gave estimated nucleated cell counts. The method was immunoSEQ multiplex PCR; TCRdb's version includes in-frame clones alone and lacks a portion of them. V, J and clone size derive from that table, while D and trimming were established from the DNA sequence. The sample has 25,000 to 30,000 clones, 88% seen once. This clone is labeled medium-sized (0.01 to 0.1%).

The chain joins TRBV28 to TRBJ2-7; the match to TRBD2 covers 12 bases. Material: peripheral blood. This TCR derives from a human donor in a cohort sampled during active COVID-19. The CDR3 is CASSLELAGGDYEQYF. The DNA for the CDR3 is TGTGCCAGCAGTTTAGAGCTAGCGGGGGGGGACTACGAGCAGTACTTC. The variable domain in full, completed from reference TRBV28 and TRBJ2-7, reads DVKVTQSSRYLVKRTGEKVFLECVQDMDHENMFWYRQDPGLGLRLIYFSYDVKMKEKGDIPEGYSVSREKKERFSLILESASTNQTSMYLCASSLELAGGDYEQYFGPGTRLTVT.